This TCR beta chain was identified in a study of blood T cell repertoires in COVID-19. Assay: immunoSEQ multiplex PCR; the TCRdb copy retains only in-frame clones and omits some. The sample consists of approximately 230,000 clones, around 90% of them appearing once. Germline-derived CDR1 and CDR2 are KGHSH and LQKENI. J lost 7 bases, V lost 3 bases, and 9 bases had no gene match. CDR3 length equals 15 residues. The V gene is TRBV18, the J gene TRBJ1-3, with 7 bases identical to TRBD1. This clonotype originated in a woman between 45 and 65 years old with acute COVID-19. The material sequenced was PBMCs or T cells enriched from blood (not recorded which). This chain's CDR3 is CASSPGQWRGNTIYF. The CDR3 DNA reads TGTGCCAGCTCACCGGGACAGTGGCGGGGCAACACCATATATTTT.